Presented here are 18 T cell receptor beta chains from one specimen sequenced in a study of cytomegalovirus exposure and HLA in healthy donors. PCR amplification relied on 60 Vbeta primers (plus 13 Jbeta primers). Libraries were prepared by immunoSEQ multiplex PCR; TCRdb keeps only in-frame clonotypes and omits some of them. The sample records 100,000 to 150,000 clones, about 74% being singletons. Sequencing was carried out using PBMCs. The receptors stem from a woman aged 45-59 years in good health and CMV-seropositive.

The chain employs TRBV29-1 and TRBJ2-7; 14 positions match TRBD2. After removal of 7 bases from V and 6 bases from J, the junction contained 5 bases not matched to a gene. This CDR3 comprises 13 residues. The germline V gene has CDR1 SQVTM and CDR2 ANQGSEA. As DNA, the CDR3 is TGCAGCGGTGGGACTAGCGGGGGACGCGAGCAGTACTTC. This translates into CSGGTSGGREQYF.

The chain employs TRBV19 and TRBJ1-1; 7 nucleotides match TRBD1. After removal of 6 bases from V and 6 bases from J, the junction contained 7 bases not matched to a gene. The CDR3 is 13 residues long. Germline V lookup: CDR1 LNHDA, CDR2 SQIVND (reference sequence). CDR3: CASRLDRDSEAFF. CDR3 nucleotides: TGTGCCAGTAGATTAGACAGGGACTCTGAAGCTTTCTTT.

The chain combines TRBV25-1 with TRBJ2-5; a possible D gene is TRBD1 (5 bases). Germline V gene sequence: CDR1 MGHDK, CDR2 SYGVNS. V shed 2 bases and J shed 2 bases, with 15 bases lying between them. This CDR3 has 16 amino acids. The CDR3 region has the DNA TGTGCCAGCAGTGAAGGTGCAGGGCGCGAGCAAGAGACCCAGTACTTC. It is translated as CASSEGAGREQETQYF.

This clone was counted once. The chain employs TRBV29-1 and TRBJ2-3, with 10 bases aligning to TRBD2. The germline CDR1 and CDR2 sequences are SQVTM and ANQGSEA. J lost 3 bases, V lost 7 bases, and 7 bases had no gene match. The CDR3 contains 14 residues. The CDR3 coding sequence is TGCAGCGCTACTAGCGGGGAACGTACAGATACGCAGTATTTT. This codes for CSATSGERTDTQYF.

This clone has only one observation. CDR3 bases: TGTGCCAGCAGCTTCAAGGCAGGGTTCGGAGGCTACACCTTC. This translates into CASSFKAGFGGYTF. V usage is TRBV5-4 and J usage is TRBJ1-2; the D gene is possibly TRBD1 (5 bases). The CDR3 loop spans 14 amino acids. V lost 2 bases to trimming and J lost 8 bases, with 16 bases between them. Germline lookup yields CDR1 SGHNT and CDR2 YYREEE (reference sequence).

This clone was detected only a few times. The CDR3: CASSGGATGELFF. CDR3 in DNA: TGTGCCAGTAGTGGCGGGGCGACCGGGGAGCTGTTTTTT. The V gene is TRBV19, the J gene TRBJ2-2, with D perhaps TRBD2 (6 bases). Germline CDR1 reads LNHDA; CDR2 reads SQIVND (reference sequence). Between the trimmed V and J ends, which lost 5 bases and 5 bases, there was a span of 9 bases. CDR3 size: 13 residues. Full variable domain (missing parts from reference TRBV19 and TRBJ2-2): DGGITQSPKYLFRKEGQNVTLSCEQNLNHDAMYWYRQDPGQGLRLIYYSQIVNDFQKGDIAEGYSVSREKKESFPLTVTSAQKNPTAFYLCASSGGATGELFFGEGSRLTVL.

This sequence joins TRBV18 and TRBJ2-3, with 9 bases lining up with TRBD1. After removal of 4 bases from V and 4 bases from J, the junction contained 3 bases not matched to a gene. Germline CDR1 and CDR2: KGHSH and LQKENI. The CDR3 has 14 residues. The DNA of the CDR3 is TGTGCCAGCTCACTACAGGGGGCCCCAGATACGCAGTATTTT. Its protein product is CASSLQGAPDTQYF.

V and J are TRBV27 and TRBJ2-3; a possible D gene is TRBD1 (5 bases). The germline V gene has CDR1 MNHEY and CDR2 SMNVEV (reference sequence). This CDR3 has 14 amino acids. Between the trimmed V and J ends, which lost 3 bases and 7 bases, there was a span of 14 bases. CDR3 in amino acids: CASSLQQGPHTQYF. Written as DNA, the CDR3 is TGTGCCAGCAGTTTGCAGCAGGGCCCTCATACGCAGTATTTT.

The CDR3, as DNA: TGCGCCAGCGCCCGGAGGGGGGGACACTTAACAAGCGAGCAGTACTTC. Amino acid sequence: CASARRGGHLTSEQYF. This chain joins TRBV23-1 and TRBJ2-7, with D possibly TRBD2 on 7 matching bases. TRBV23-1 is recorded as an ORF, its role being uncertain. The CDR3 spans 16 residues. The V and J ends lost 8 bases and 6 bases respectively, with 26 bases between them.

The chain has TRBV7-8 and TRBJ1-3; 9 bases agree with TRBD1. In germline, CDR1 is SGHVS, CDR2 FQNEAQ. The V gene end was trimmed by 8 bases and the J gene end by 4 bases; junction bases not matched to a gene: 12. The CDR3 extends over 16 amino acids. This chain's CDR3 is CASYKDRGFYGNTIYF. In nucleotides, the CDR3 is TGTGCCAGCTATAAGGACAGGGGATTTTACGGAAACACCATATATTTT.

This clone was observed a handful of times. The chain is built from TRBV5-8 and TRBJ1-6; the D gene is possibly TRBD1 (5 bases). This CDR3 is built from 18 residues. Germline lookup yields CDR1 SGHTS and CDR2 YDEGEE. V lost 0 bases and J 7 bases, leaving 20 bases between the germline ends. CDR3 residues: CASSLVGGLFRPNSPLHF. CDR3 nucleotide sequence: TGTGCCAGCAGCTTGGTGGGGGGACTTTTCCGTCCCAATTCACCCCTCCACTTT.

This clone was counted a single time. This chain's CDR3 is CASSALLGTAAGPNYGYTF. CDR3 DNA: TGTGCCAGCAGCGCCCTCCTCGGGACAGCGGCTGGGCCTAACTATGGCTACACCTTC. This sequence joins TRBV7-8 and TRBJ1-2, with 7 bases that match TRBD1. The V segment lost 5 bases and the J segment 0 bases; nucleotides outside the gene matches: 18. The CDR3 runs 19 residues. Germline CDR1 SGHVS, CDR2 FQNEAQ. Full variable domain (rest looked up from reference TRBV7-8 and TRBJ1-2): GAGVSQSPRYKVAKRGQDVALRCDPISGHVSLFWYQQALGQGPEFLTYFQNEAQLDKSGLPSDRFFAERPEGSVSTLKIQRTQQEDSAVYLCASSALLGTAAGPNYGYTFGSGTRLTVV.

Ten or more counts support this clone. The CDR3 region has the DNA TGTGCCAGTAGTACCCGGACAGGGGGCTCCTTCTATGCAACTAATGAAAAACTGTTTTTT. Amino acids: CASSTRTGGSFYATNEKLFF. The V and J genes are TRBV19 and TRBJ1-4, with TRBD1 matching 11 bases. J was trimmed by 0 bases and V by 4 bases; bases with no gene match: 13. The germline gives CDR1 LNHDA, CDR2 SQIVND (reference sequence). The CDR3 runs to 20 residues.

This clone turned up a few times. CDR3 bases: TGTGCCAGCAGTTTTACAGCCTACGAGCAGTACTTC. This gives the protein CASSFTAYEQYF. The gene calls are TRBV6-5 and TRBJ2-7, with D uncertain. V gave up 4 bases and J gave up 2 bases, with 6 bases separating them. Germline V gives CDR1 MNHEY, CDR2 SVGAGI. This CDR3 region has 12 residues.

V and J are TRBV11-3 and TRBJ2-7; perhaps TRBD1 as D (6 bases). Germline V CDR1 and CDR2: SGHNT, YENEEA. V shed 0 bases and J shed 6 bases, with 12 bases lying between them. The CDR3 extends over 14 amino acids. The CDR3 loop is CASSLDGRGAEQYF. The CDR3 DNA reads TGTGCCAGCAGCTTAGACGGCAGGGGAGCCGAGCAGTACTTC.

Remarks on this clone: At one of its ends the junction is not consistent with the germline gene, which may arise from a read error. V usage is TRBV7-9 and J usage is TRBJ2-7; TRBD1 aligns across 10 bases. The CDR3 contains 15 residues. Germline CDR1 reads SEHNR; CDR2 reads FQNEAQ (reference sequence). CDR3 loop: CSSSAYSGTGDEQYF. The CDR3 DNA follows: TGTTCCAGCAGCGCATACTCCGGGACAGGGGACGAGCAGTACTTC.

The chain joins TRBV5-8 to TRBJ1-5; D is unresolved. Germline CDR1 is SGHTS and CDR2 is YDEGEE. Trimming removed 4 bases at V and 7 bases at J, with 18 bases between. The CDR3 length is 15 residues. The CDR3: CASSLGSKVRQPQHF. The CDR3 nucleotides read TGTGCCAGCAGCCTGGGGAGTAAGGTTCGCCAGCCCCAGCATTTT.

Only a few counts were recorded for this clone. The genes are TRBV9 and TRBJ1-3, with D maybe TRBD1 (6 bases). The CDR3 length is 17 residues. V lost 3 bases and J lost 2, with 18 bases in between. The germline gives CDR1 SGDLS, CDR2 YYNGEE. The chain's CDR3 is CASSANQQGFAGNTIYF. In DNA, the CDR3 is TGTGCCAGCAGCGCCAATCAACAGGGCTTCGCTGGAAACACCATATATTTT.